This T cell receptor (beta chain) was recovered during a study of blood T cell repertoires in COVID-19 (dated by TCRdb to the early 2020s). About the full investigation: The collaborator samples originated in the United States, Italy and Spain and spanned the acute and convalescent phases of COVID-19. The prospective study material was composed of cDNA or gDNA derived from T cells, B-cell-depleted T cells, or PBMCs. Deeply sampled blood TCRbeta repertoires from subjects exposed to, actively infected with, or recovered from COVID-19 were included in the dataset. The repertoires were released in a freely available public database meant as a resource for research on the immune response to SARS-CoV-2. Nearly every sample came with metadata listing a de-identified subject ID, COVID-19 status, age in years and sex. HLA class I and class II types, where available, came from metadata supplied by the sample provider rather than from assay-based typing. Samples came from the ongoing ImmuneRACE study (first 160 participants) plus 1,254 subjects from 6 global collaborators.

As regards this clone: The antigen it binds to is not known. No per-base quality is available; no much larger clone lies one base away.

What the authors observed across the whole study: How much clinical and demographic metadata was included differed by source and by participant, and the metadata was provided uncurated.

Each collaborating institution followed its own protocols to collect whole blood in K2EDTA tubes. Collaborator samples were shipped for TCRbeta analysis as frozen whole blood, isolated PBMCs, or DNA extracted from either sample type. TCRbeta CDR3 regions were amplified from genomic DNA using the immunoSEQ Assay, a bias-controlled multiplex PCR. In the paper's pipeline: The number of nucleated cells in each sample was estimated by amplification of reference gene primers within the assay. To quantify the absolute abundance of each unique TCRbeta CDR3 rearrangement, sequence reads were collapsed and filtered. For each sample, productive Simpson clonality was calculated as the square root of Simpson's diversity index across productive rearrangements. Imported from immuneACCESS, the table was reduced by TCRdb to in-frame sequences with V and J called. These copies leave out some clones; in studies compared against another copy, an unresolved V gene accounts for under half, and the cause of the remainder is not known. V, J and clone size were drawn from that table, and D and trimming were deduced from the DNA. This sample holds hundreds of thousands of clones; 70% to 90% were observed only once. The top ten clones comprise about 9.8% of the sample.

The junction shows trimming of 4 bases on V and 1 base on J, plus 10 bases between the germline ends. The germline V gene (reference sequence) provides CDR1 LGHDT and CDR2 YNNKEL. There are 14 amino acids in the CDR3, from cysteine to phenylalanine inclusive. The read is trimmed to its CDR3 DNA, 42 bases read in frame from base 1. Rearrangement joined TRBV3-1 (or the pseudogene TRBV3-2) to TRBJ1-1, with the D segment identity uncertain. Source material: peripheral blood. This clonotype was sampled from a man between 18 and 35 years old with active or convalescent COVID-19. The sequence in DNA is TGTGCCAGCAGCCTCGGGGTCCGGAACACTGAAGCTTTCTTT. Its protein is CASSLGVRNTEAFF.